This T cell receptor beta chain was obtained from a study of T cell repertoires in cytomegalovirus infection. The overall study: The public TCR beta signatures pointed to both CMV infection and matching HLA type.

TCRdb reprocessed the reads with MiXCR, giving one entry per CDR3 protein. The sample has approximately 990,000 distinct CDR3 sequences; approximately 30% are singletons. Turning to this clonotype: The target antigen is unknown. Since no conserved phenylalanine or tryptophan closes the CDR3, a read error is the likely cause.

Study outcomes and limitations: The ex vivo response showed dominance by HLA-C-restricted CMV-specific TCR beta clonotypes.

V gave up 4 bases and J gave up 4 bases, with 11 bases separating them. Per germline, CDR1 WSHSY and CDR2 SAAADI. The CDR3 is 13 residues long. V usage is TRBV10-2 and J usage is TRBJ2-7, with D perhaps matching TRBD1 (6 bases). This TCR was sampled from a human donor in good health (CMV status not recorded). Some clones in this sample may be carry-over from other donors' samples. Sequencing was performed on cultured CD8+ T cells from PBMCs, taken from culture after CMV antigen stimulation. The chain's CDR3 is CASSVGQSYEQYL. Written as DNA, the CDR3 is TGCGCCAGCAGTGTCGGACAGAGTTACGAGCAGTACTTG.